This T cell receptor beta chain was sequenced for a study of shared clonotypes between healthy human individuals (dated by TCRdb to about 2020). For context, the study as a whole: A couple of women and three men aged 18 to 49 years were included in the cohort. Blood TCR repertoires of four to six healthy adults were deeply sequenced to estimate repertoire size and the extent of clonotype sharing between individuals. Between about 0.8 and 9 billion PBMCs per donor were obtained by leukapheresis. To increase sequencing depth and limit assay-specific biases, different laboratories used diverse techniques to prepare libraries and sequence TCR repertoires.

There are 16 amino acids in the CDR3, from cysteine to phenylalanine inclusive. Only CDR3 DNA is held: 48 bases, read in frame from base 1. The germline V gene sets CDR1 to SGHRS and CDR2 to YFSETQ. V loses 3 bases of germline sequence and J loses 6 bases, and the interval between the two ends is 18 bases. As to this clone: This receptor's antigen is unknown. One base away there is no much larger clone; base qualities are not given.

Using the deep immunoSEQ assay, TCR CDR3 regions were amplified from genomic DNA by multiplex PCR. Extracted genomic DNA from each cell subset was distributed evenly across all wells of several immunoSEQ 96-well plates, and each plate was treated as a replicate. For unsorted PBMC, around 310 ng of genomic DNA, equivalent to around 30,000 T cell genomes, went into each replicate PCR. Genomic DNA from unsorted PBMC was sequenced over ten immunoSEQ deep assay plates. The purified libraries were quantified using a Qubit 3.0 fluorometer, sized with a Bioanalyzer 2100, and then quantified again using the KAPA Library Quantification kit. Each immunoSEQ 96-well plate was sequenced on its own single-read 150-cycle Illumina NextSeq 550 flow cell. From the authors' description of their analysis: Because only junctional sequences without quality scores were contained in the immunoSEQ output, filtering matching that applied to full-length reads could not be performed. Sequences were annotated with PyIR, a Python wrapper for IgBLAST v1.9, using IMGT germline references to assign V/J genes and CDR3. Reads were filtered out if the reads had weak V/J assignments (E-value above 1e-6), no CDR3, stop codons, out-of-frame junctions, or ambiguous translated residues. V3J clonotypes were defined as sequences sharing the same inferred V gene, J gene, and CDR3 amino acid sequence. Percentage overlap between repertoires was computed as shared unique clonotypes divided by the size of the smaller repertoire. Repertoire richness was assessed with RTK rarefaction, the Chao1 estimator, and Recon v2.1 estimates of unobserved clonotypes. The table comes from immuneACCESS by way of TCRdb, which keeps in-frame sequences with V and J called. Part of the clones is missing from these tables; in studies checked, under half for an unresolved V gene and the rest for unknown reasons. Clonal size and the V and J genes are those of that table, whereas D and trimming came from the DNA. Across this sample there are more than 450,000 clones, with more than 65% seen only once. The biggest ten clones account for 10% to 15% of the sample.

Healthy HIV-negative adults with no recently reported acute infections or vaccinations were included as donors. All donors were Caucasian adults living in Nashville, Tennessee, USA. In the unsorted samples, tens of millions of PBMCs were counted, and genomic DNA was extracted using the QIAamp DNA Blood Mini kit. After blood collection by leukapheresis, PBMCs were isolated using Ficoll-Histopaque density gradient centrifugation and then cryopreserved in the vapor phase of liquid nitrogen. The paper's findings and limits, for the study overall: Pairwise subsampling led to the expectation that sequencing depth would affect the degree of clonotype sharing among donors. The genetic and exposure-history diversity represented was limited by the small number of donors. Only blood was sampled, and tissue TCR repertoires likely differ from those in blood.

This sequence originates from a woman aged 40-49 years in good health. Some clones in this sample may be carry-over from other donors' samples. This sequence uses TRBV5-1 and TRBJ1-4, with TRBD1 perhaps the D gene, on 5 matching bases. The sequenced sample consisted of PBMCs. The CDR3 protein sequence reads: CASSWGRAQGDEKLFF. In nucleotide form, the sequence is TGCGCCAGCAGCTGGGGCCGTGCCCAAGGGGATGAAAAACTGTTTTTT.